The rows below give T cell receptor beta chains drawn from one sample of a study of cytomegalovirus exposure and HLA in healthy donors. The method was immunoSEQ multiplex PCR; TCRdb's version includes in-frame clones alone and lacks a portion of them. Of 150,000 to 200,000 clones listed, more than 75% are singletons. Source material: PBMCs. The receptors shown here come from a man aged 30 to 45 in good health and CMV-seropositive. Both conserved end residues are trimmed from each CDR3. A clone size is listed for some rows: how often the clone was seen (once, few, many), or a class if it is expanded.

clone size: NA; V gene: TRBV11-3; CDR3 protein: ASSRRSSYEQY
clone size: NA; V gene: TRBV7-2; CDR3 protein: ASSPDGQFPYEQY
clone size: NA; V gene: TRBV7-8; CDR3 protein: ASSSIGTDTQY
clone size: NA; V gene: TRBV9; CDR3 protein: ASSVGGDYGYT
clone size: NA; V gene: TRBV4-2; CDR3 protein: ASSQARRGVNEQF
clone size: NA; V gene: TRBV7-2; CDR3 protein: ASSLSWLPGELF
clone size: NA; V gene: TRBV9; CDR3 protein: ASSVLTSGNEQF
clone size: NA; V gene: TRBV5-1; CDR3 protein: ASTTGTGGSYEQY
clone size: NA; V gene: TRBV27; CDR3 protein: ASWGTSGSQETQY
clone size: NA; V gene: TRBV2; CDR3 protein: ASSGQVGNTEAF
clone size: NA; V gene: TRBV12-5; CDR3 protein: ASGGGQEQY
clone size: NA; V gene: TRBV9; CDR3 protein: ASSTPGLSGANVLT
clone size: NA; V gene: TRBV18; CDR3 protein: ASSPRSGLSSYEQY
clone size: NA; V gene: TRBV5-1; CDR3 protein: ASSPWTGVKETQY
clone size: NA; V gene: TRBV9; CDR3 protein: VSSLTVADEQY
clone size: NA; V gene: TRBV6-6; CDR3 protein: ASSTVDYEQY
clone size: NA; V gene: TRBV5-1; CDR3 protein: ASSPDGKNTEAF
clone size: NA; V gene: TRBV19; CDR3 protein: ASQLGGVRDTEAF
clone size: NA; V gene: TRBV4-1; CDR3 protein: ASSPPGGGYGYT
clone size: NA; V gene: TRBV4-3; CDR3 protein: ASSQDGTSGGAWETQY
clone size: NA; V gene: TRBV14; CDR3 protein: ASSQVGAASYEQY
clone size: NA; V gene: TRBV4-3; CDR3 protein: ASSQDFFSYNEQF
clone size: NA; V gene: TRBV27; CDR3 protein: ATHDPRGRSEAF
clone size: few; V gene: TRBV15; CDR3 protein: ATSIDRGSHYGYT
clone size: NA; V gene: TRBV6-1; CDR3 protein: ASSEALARSAYEQY
clone size: NA; V gene: TRBV5-1; CDR3 protein: ASSLEPGANNYGYT